One and the same sample provided the 17 T cell receptor beta chains below, sequenced in a study of T cell responses to AZD1222 COVID-19 vaccine. The repertoire was sequenced with immunoSEQ multiplex PCR; TCRdb's copy has only in-frame clones and lacks some. The sample carries about 150,000 clones, 88% recorded once. The sample was peripheral blood, taken on day 0 of AZD1222 vaccination. The origin of the receptors is an adult in good health.

The chain joins TRBV27 to TRBJ2-1, with TRBD2 matching over 7 bases. Germline V gives CDR1 MNHEY, CDR2 SMNVEV (reference sequence). The CDR3 has 19 amino acids. J lost 3 bases, V lost 6 bases, and 20 bases had no gene match. CDR3 region: CASRLLRVGGGRFYNEQFF. The CDR3 DNA sequence: TGTGCCAGCAGGCTCTTAAGGGTCGGAGGCGGGAGATTCTACAATGAGCAGTTCTTC.

This clone showed up just a few times. The chain recombines TRBV9 with TRBJ1-3; tentatively, D is TRBD1 (5 bases). Trimming left V 4 bases short and J 4 bases short, with 24 bases between. The CDR3 loop spans 18 amino acids. Germline CDR1 SGDLS, CDR2 YYNGEE. This CDR3 reads CASSRATMGPGDGNTIYF. Written as DNA, the CDR3 is TGTGCCAGCAGCAGAGCTACGATGGGACCGGGCGACGGAAACACCATATATTTT.

CDR3 in amino acids: CASSVNPGQGPNTGELFF. CDR3 coding DNA: TGTGCCAGCAGCGTGAACCCGGGACAGGGCCCGAACACCGGGGAGCTGTTTTTT. J is TRBJ2-2 and V is TRBV9; 9 bases are a match to TRBD1. The germline CDR1 and CDR2 sequences are SGDLS and YYNGEE. The CDR3 totals 18 residues. Unmatched junction bases numbered 8, after V lost 2 bases and J lost 0 bases.

The chain uses TRBV6-1 and TRBJ1-2; D uncertain. The CDR3 length is 13 residues. Germline-derived CDR1 and CDR2 are MNHNS and SASEGT. V was shortened by 0 bases and J by 2 bases, with 4 bases between the two germline ends. The CDR3 nucleotides read TGTGCCAGCAGTGAAGCAGTAAACTATGGCTACACCTTC. The encoded protein is CASSEAVNYGYTF.

This clone is deemed medium-sized (0.01 to 0.1%). The V gene is TRBV19, the J gene TRBJ2-3, with no clear D. The CDR3 contains 12 residues. Trimming pared 8 bases from V and 5 bases from J, leaving 11 bases between. Germline CDR1 and CDR2: LNHDA and SQIVND (reference sequence). CDR3 region: CASRVAGDTQYF. CDR3 coding DNA: TGTGCCAGTCGCGTGGCCGGAGATACGCAGTATTTT.

The chain carries TRBV18 and TRBJ2-1, with 11 bases aligning to TRBD1. Germline V gene lookup returns CDR1 KGHSH and CDR2 LQKENI. V lost 5 bases, J lost 6 bases, and 9 bases stayed unmatched. CDR3 length equals 16 residues. The CDR3 loop reads CASSWNPGQGGNEQFF. The DNA of the CDR3 is TGTGCCAGCTCATGGAACCCGGGACAGGGGGGCAATGAGCAGTTCTTC.

The genes are TRBV9 and TRBJ2-2; D call uncertain. There are 13 residues in the CDR3. V gave up 4 bases and J gave up 4 bases, with 8 bases separating them. The germline CDR1 and CDR2 sequences are SGDLS and YYNGEE. DNA of the CDR3: TGTGCCAGCAGCCAAGCCGCCACCGGGGAGCTGTTTTTT. Protein product: CASSQAATGELFF. The variable domain in full, completed from reference TRBV9 and TRBJ2-2, reads DSGVTQTPKHLITATGQRVTLRCSPRSGDLSVYWYQQSLDQGLQFLIQYYNGEERAKGNILERFSAQQFPDLHSELNLSSLELGDSALYFCASSQAATGELFFGEGSRLTVL.

The chain is built from TRBV30 and TRBJ1-3; D is ambiguous. V lost 4 bases and J lost 0, with 7 bases in between. Germline V CDR1 and CDR2: GTSNPN, SVGIG (reference sequence). The CDR3 has 13 residues. Written as DNA, the CDR3 is TGTGCCTGGACACACAACTCTGGAAACACCATATATTTT. Amino acid sequence: CAWTHNSGNTIYF.

In this sample, this clone is medium-sized. CDR3 in amino acids: CASSQDRSSSYGYGYTF. For the CDR3, the DNA is TGCGCCAGCAGCCAAGATAGGTCCAGCAGCTACGGCTATGGCTACACCTTC. The chain joins TRBV4-3 to TRBJ1-2; D is ambiguous. This CDR3 region has 17 residues. V was clipped by 0 bases and J by 4 bases, with 18 bases between them. Germline V lookup: CDR1 LGHNA, CDR2 YSLEER.

This chain links TRBV7-9 with TRBJ2-3; 9 nucleotides match TRBD2. The V segment lost 5 bases and the J segment 2 bases; nucleotides outside the gene matches: 11. This CDR3 is built from 17 residues. CDR1 and CDR2 from the germline V gene are SEHNR and FQNEAQ (reference sequence). In nucleotides, the CDR3 is TGTGCCAGCAGCCTACAGTCGACTAGCGGAATCACAGATACGCAGTATTTT. This codes for CASSLQSTSGITDTQYF. Together with reference TRBV7-9 and TRBJ2-3, the CDR3 gives the full variable domain: DTGVSQNPRHKITKRGQNVTFRCDPISEHNRLYWYRQTLGQGPEFLTYFQNEAQLEKSRLLSDRFSAERPKGSFSTLEIQRTEQGDSAMYLCASSLQSTSGITDTQYFGPGTRLTVL.

J is TRBJ1-2 and V is TRBV29-1, with TRBD1 identical over 7 bases. The CDR3 totals 11 residues. Germline V CDR1 and CDR2: SQVTM, ANQGSEA. The ends lost 4 bases at V and 8 bases at J; junction bases unmatched: 4. CDR3 loop: CSVVTGSGYTF. CDR3 sequence (DNA): TGCAGCGTTGTGACAGGGTCCGGCTACACCTTC. The full variable domain, rest sourced from reference TRBV29-1 and TRBJ1-2, is SAVISQKPSRDICQRGTSLTIQCQVDSQVTMMFWYRQQPGQSLTLIATANQGSEATYESGFVIDKFPISRPNLTFSTLTVSNMSPEDSSIYLCSVVTGSGYTFGSGTRLTVV.

This rearrangement joins TRBV28 to TRBJ2-7; 8 positions match TRBD2. Germline CDR1 and CDR2: MDHEN and SYDVKM. Trimming removed 7 bases from V and 7 bases from J; junction bases left unmatched: 12. The CDR3 is made up of 14 amino acids. The CDR3 sequence: CASTPSGTSYEQYF. In DNA form, the CDR3 reads TGTGCCAGCACCCCGAGTGGGACTAGTTATGAGCAGTACTTC.

This clone came up once. The V gene is TRBV23-1, the J gene TRBJ1-5, with TRBD1 matching over 8 bases. TRBV23-1 is an ORF for which the function is uncertain. V lost 0 bases to trimming and J lost 2 bases; unmatched junction nucleotides: 27. The CDR3 has 24 amino acids. CDR3 nucleotide sequence: TGCGCCAGCAGTCAATCAAGTCGGATCAACTCGAGGACAGGGCGGTCGATGGGCAATCAGCCCCAGCATTTT. Translated: CASSQSSRINSRTGRSMGNQPQHF.

The V gene is TRBV9, the J gene TRBJ2-3, with 9 bases lining up with TRBD1. Germline V gene lookup returns CDR1 SGDLS and CDR2 YYNGEE. V shed 4 bases and J 11 bases; nucleotides not matched to a gene: 14. The CDR3 runs 15 residues. The CDR3 DNA sequence: TGTGCCAGCAGCTTCCGGGGACAGGGCGGACAAGGGCAGTATTTT. This translates into CASSFRGQGGQGQYF.

This chain uses TRBV15 with TRBJ2-7; 7 bases map to TRBD1. Germline loops: CDR1 LNHNV, CDR2 YYDKDF (reference sequence). The CDR3 consists of 16 residues. The junction had 11 bases not matched to a gene; V was cut back by 0 bases and J by 6 bases. CDR3: CATSRDRGGSIGEQYF. The CDR3 DNA sequence: TGTGCCACCAGCAGAGATAGAGGGGGCAGTATAGGCGAGCAGTACTTC. The full variable domain, rest sourced from reference TRBV15 and TRBJ2-7, is DAMVIQNPRYQVTQFGKPVTLSCSQTLNHNVMYWYQQKSSQAPKLLFHYYDKDFNNEADTPDNFQSRRPNTSFCFLDIRSPGLGDTAMYLCATSRDRGGSIGEQYFGPGTRLTVT.

The V and J genes are TRBV27 and TRBJ1-2; weak D call: TRBD1 (6 bases). Germline V gene data show CDR1 as MNHEY and CDR2 as SMNVEV (reference sequence). V was pared by 6 bases and J by 3 bases, with 20 bases between. This CDR3 comprises 16 residues. The CDR3 DNA sequence: TGTGCCAGCAGCTTTATTCAGGGGACAATCTACTATGGCTACACCTTC. Its protein is CASSFIQGTIYYGYTF.

The sample holds one count of this clone. The chain combines TRBV19 with TRBJ2-2; possibly TRBD1 or TRBD2 for D (7 bases each). V was clipped by 6 bases and J by 2 bases, with 19 bases between them. In germline, CDR1 is LNHDA, CDR2 SQIVND (reference sequence). CDR3 length equals 17 residues. The CDR3 reads CASRSRGGQINTGELFF. DNA of the CDR3: TGTGCCAGTAGATCAAGGGGGGGACAGATTAACACCGGGGAGCTGTTTTTT. Looking up the rest from reference TRBV19 and TRBJ2-2 gives the full variable domain: DGGITQSPKYLFRKEGQNVTLSCEQNLNHDAMYWYRQDPGQGLRLIYYSQIVNDFQKGDIAEGYSVSREKKESFPLTVTSAQKNPTAFYLCASRSRGGQINTGELFFGEGSRLTVL.